The clone carrying this T cell receptor beta chain was detected a few times. Its antigen is unidentified. The CDR3 is 15 amino acids. Germline lookup yields CDR1 MNHEY and CDR2 SVGEGT. V shed 5 bases and J 4 bases; nucleotides not matched to a gene: 7. TCR beta CDR3 regions were amplified from RNA transcripts. With the HTBI primer set, the TCR CDR3 went through a first round of RT-PCR. TCRdb itself ran the multiplex PCR reads through MiXCR, one entry per CDR3 protein. The sample consists of about 260,000 distinct CDR3 sequences, 25% to 30% of them appearing once. The data derive from a study of T cells in Graves' hyperthyroidism and ophthalmopathy. Study observations and caveats: Ophthalmopathy cases were set apart from stable hyperthyroidism by a 13 V-J model. Ophthalmopathy prediction by the model preceded onset by a median roughly 6.3 months. Peripheral blood also featured most of the thyroid clonotypes expanded above 0.001.

This chain connects TRBV6-2 or TRBV6-3 to TRBJ2-7; 11 positions match TRBD2. The sample comprised blood. This clonotype originated in a man aged 35-49 years with Graves' hyperthyroidism that later progressed to Graves' ophthalmopathy. The CDR3 DNA is TGTGCCAGCAGTCCTCCGGGACTAGCGGATTACGAGCAGTACTTC. Translating gives CASSPPGLADYEQYF.